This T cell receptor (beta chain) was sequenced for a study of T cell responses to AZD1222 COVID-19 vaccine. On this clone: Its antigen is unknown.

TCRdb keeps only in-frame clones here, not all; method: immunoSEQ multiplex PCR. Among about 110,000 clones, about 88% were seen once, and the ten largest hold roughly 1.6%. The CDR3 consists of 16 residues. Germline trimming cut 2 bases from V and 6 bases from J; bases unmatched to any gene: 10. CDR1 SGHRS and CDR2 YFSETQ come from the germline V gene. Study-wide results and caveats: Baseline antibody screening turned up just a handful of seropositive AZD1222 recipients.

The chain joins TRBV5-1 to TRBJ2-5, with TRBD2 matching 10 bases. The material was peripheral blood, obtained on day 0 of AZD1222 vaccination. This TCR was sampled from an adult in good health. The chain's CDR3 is CASSFISGRAMKTQYF. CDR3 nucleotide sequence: TGCGCCAGCAGCTTTATCAGCGGGAGGGCCATGAAGACCCAGTACTTC.